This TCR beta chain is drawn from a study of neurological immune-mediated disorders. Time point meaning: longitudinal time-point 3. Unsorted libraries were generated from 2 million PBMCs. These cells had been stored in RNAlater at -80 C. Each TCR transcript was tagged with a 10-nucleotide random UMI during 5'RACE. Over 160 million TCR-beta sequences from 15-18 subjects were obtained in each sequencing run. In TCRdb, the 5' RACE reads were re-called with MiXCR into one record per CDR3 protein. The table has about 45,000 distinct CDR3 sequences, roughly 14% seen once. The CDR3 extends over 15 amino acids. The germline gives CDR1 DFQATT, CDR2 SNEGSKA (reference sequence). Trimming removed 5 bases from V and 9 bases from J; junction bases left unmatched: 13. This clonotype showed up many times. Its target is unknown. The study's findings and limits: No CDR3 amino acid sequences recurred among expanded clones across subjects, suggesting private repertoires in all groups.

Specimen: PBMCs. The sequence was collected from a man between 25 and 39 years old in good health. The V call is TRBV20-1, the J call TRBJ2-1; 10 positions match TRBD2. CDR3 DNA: TGCAGTGCTCCAGGGGGCATAGCGGGAGGATTTGAGCAGTTCTTC. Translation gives CSAPGGIAGGFEQFF.